These 10 T cell receptor beta chains originate from one sample sequenced in a study of response to subunit inactivated influenza vaccine. TCRdb re-analysed the RT-PCR reads in MiXCR, keeping a single row per CDR3 protein. Seen here are about 570,000 distinct CDR3 sequences, about 11% observed once, and the top ten hold around 10%. The data were also submitted as part of a second study, on T cells expressing NK-cell markers. Per that paper: cDNA encoding TCR beta was synthesized via 5'RACE template switching incorporating UMIs.

Material: PBMCs from blood, obtained on the day of vaccination. Receptor source: a man aged 45-60 years who received an inactivated influenza vaccine.

The rearrangement uses TRBV29-1 and TRBJ2-1, with D possibly being TRBD1 or TRBD2 (5 bases each). CDR3 size: 13 residues. The V end was cut by 7 bases, the J end by 7 bases, with 17 bases between. The germline gives CDR1 SQVTM, CDR2 ANQGSEA. DNA for the CDR3: TGCAGCGGCCGGGACCGACAAAAGAATGAGCAGTTCTTC. It translates to CSGRDRQKNEQFF.

There are a few counts of this clonotype. The chain combines TRBV29-1 with TRBJ1-1; unclear D gene. V was trimmed by 4 bases and J by 0 bases, leaving 9 bases between them. This CDR3 has 13 amino acids. Germline lookup yields CDR1 SQVTM and CDR2 ANQGSEA. The CDR3 DNA reads TGCAGCGTTGTGAGTCAGCTGAACACTGAAGCTTTCTTT. Amino acids: CSVVSQLNTEAFF.

The chain uses TRBV6-2 or TRBV6-3 and TRBJ1-1, with a weak D call TRBD1 (6 bases). This CDR3 comprises 13 residues. V was trimmed by 7 bases and J by 4 bases, leaving 13 bases between them. CDR1 and CDR2 from the germline V gene are MNHEY and SVGEGT. The CDR3 reads CASTREGGTEAFF. In DNA, the CDR3 is TGTGCCAGCACTCGGGAAGGGGGCACTGAAGCTTTCTTT.

V and J are TRBV28 and TRBJ2-7; 14 positions match TRBD2. V lost 5 bases, J lost 5 bases, and 8 bases stayed unmatched. The length of the CDR3 is 16 residues. Germline V gene data show CDR1 as MDHEN and CDR2 as SYDVKM. The chain's CDR3 is CASSPTSGGAINEQYF. CDR3 DNA sequence: TGTGCCAGCAGTCCGACTAGCGGGGGGGCCATCAACGAGCAGTACTTC. Variable domain in full (rest from reference TRBV28 and TRBJ2-7): DVKVTQSSRYLVKRTGEKVFLECVQDMDHENMFWYRQDPGLGLRLIYFSYDVKMKEKGDIPEGYSVSREKKERFSLILESASTNQTSMYLCASSPTSGGAINEQYFGPGTRLTVT.

This chain links TRBV10-1 with TRBJ2-5; D is undetermined. This CDR3 is 14 amino acids long. Germline values: CDR1 WNHNN, CDR2 SYGVQD (reference sequence). The V and J ends lost 5 bases and 5 bases respectively, with 15 bases between them. CDR3 in amino acids: CASSPIGFGETQYF. CDR3 nucleotide sequence: TGCGCCAGCAGTCCCATCGGGTTCGGTGAGACCCAGTACTTC.

The sample holds a few counts of this clonotype. The chain has TRBV4-2 and TRBJ2-4, with 10 positions matching TRBD1. Germline V gene data show CDR1 as LGHNA and CDR2 as YNFKEQ. V lost 1 base and J lost 0; bases outside the gene matches: 3. CDR3 length equals 17 residues. The CDR3 spells CASSQVTGGLAKNIQYF. In DNA form, the CDR3 reads TGTGCCAGCAGCCAAGTGACAGGGGGCCTAGCCAAAAACATTCAGTACTTC.

The chain has TRBV20-1 and TRBJ2-7; 7 nucleotides agree with TRBD2. V shed 1 base, J shed 3 bases, and the junction held 6 bases outside the gene matches. This CDR3 region has 14 residues. Germline CDR1 DFQATT, CDR2 SNEGSKA (reference sequence). CDR3 DNA sequence: TGCAGTGCTAGAGGTGTCAGGGAGGGCTACGAGCAGTACTTC. As protein: CSARGVREGYEQYF.

V is TRBV25-1 and J is TRBJ1-1; 7 nucleotides line up with TRBD1. Looked up from germline, CDR1 is MGHDK and CDR2 is SYGVNS. The trim removed 8 bases at V and 11 bases at J, leaving 14 bases unmatched. The CDR3 contains 13 residues. CDR3 amino acids: CASQGGQSFPAFF. The CDR3 DNA sequence: TGTGCCAGCCAAGGGGGACAGTCTTTCCCCGCTTTCTTT.

The chain joins TRBV11-2 to TRBJ1-1, with D possibly being TRBD1 (6 bases). Germline CDR1 SGHAT, CDR2 FQNNGV. This CDR3 has 13 amino acids. V dropped 5 bases and J dropped 4 bases, with 11 bases sitting between them. For the CDR3, the DNA is TGTGCCAGCAGCCACAGGGAATCCACTGAAGCTTTCTTT. It is translated as CASSHRESTEAFF. Full variable domain (outside the CDR3, taken from reference TRBV11-2 and TRBJ1-1): EAGVAQSPRYKIIEKRQSVAFWCNPISGHATLYWYQQILGQGPKLLIQFQNNGVVDDSQLPKDRFSAERLKGVDSTLKIQPAKLEDSAVYLCASSHRESTEAFFGQGTRLTVV.

CDR3 loop: CASSQEIGGLETQYF. As DNA, the CDR3 is TGCGCCAGCAGCCAAGAAATAGGAGGGTTGGAGACCCAGTACTTC. The chain is built from TRBV4-3 and TRBJ2-5; D is possibly TRBD2 (6 bases). Germline CDR1 is LGHNA and CDR2 is YSLEER. V gave up 0 bases and J gave up 5 bases, with 13 bases separating them. The CDR3 is 15 amino acids.